The next 17 T cell receptor beta chains were all read from a single sample in a study of cytomegalovirus exposure and HLA in healthy donors (dated by TCRdb to about 2017). The receptor library was made with the immunoSEQ multiplex PCR assay. For the multiplex PCR, a mixture combining 60 forward primers for TCR Vbeta segments and 13 reverse primers for TCR Jbeta segments was used. Sourced from immuneACCESS, this table was stored by TCRdb with only in-frame sequences that have V and J called. A share of the clones is absent; for the studies checked, an unresolved V gene accounts for under half, and the remainder has no known explanation. In all, the sample holds 200,000 to 300,000 clones, and 84% of those were seen once. The ten biggest clones cover about 2% of the sample. The sample comprised PBMCs. These TCRs come from a woman in her forties in good health and CMV-seropositive.

The chain recombines TRBV6-1 with TRBJ2-1; TRBD1 matches at 7 bases. The V gene's germline CDR1 is MNHNS and CDR2 SASEGT. V was clipped by 2 bases and J by 3 bases; unmatched bases: 4. The length of the CDR3 is 15 residues. The CDR3 is CASSESGQNYNEQFF. The CDR3 nucleotides read TGTGCCAGCAGTGAATCGGGACAGAACTACAATGAGCAGTTCTTC.

The chain is built from TRBV9 and TRBJ1-1, with D hard to call. Per the germline V gene, CDR1 is SGDLS and CDR2 is YYNGEE. This CDR3 is 15 amino acids long. The V end was cut by 0 bases, the J end by 6 bases, with 15 bases between. The chain's CDR3 is CASSVGGLVQPEAFF. The CDR3 DNA is TGTGCCAGCAGCGTAGGAGGGTTGGTACAGCCTGAAGCTTTCTTT. Drawing the rest from reference TRBV9 and TRBJ1-1, the complete variable domain is DSGVTQTPKHLITATGQRVTLRCSPRSGDLSVYWYQQSLDQGLQFLIQYYNGEERAKGNILERFSAQQFPDLHSELNLSSLELGDSALYFCASSVGGLVQPEAFFGQGTRLTVV.

The rearrangement joins TRBV19 to TRBJ2-1, with 11 nucleotides matching TRBD2. The germline V gene encodes CDR1 LNHDA and CDR2 SQIVND (reference sequence). Losses at the gene ends were 5 bases for V and 9 bases for J; bases not matched to a gene: 6. This CDR3 has 14 residues. This chain's CDR3 is CASSGTSGWGEQFF. CDR3 DNA: TGTGCCAGTAGTGGGACTAGCGGCTGGGGTGAGCAGTTCTTC.

The chain recombines TRBV18 with TRBJ1-1, with 7 bases fitting TRBD1. The CDR3 extends over 13 amino acids. The germline CDR1 and CDR2 sequences are KGHSH and LQKENI. With 8 bases clipped from V and 4 bases from J, the junction kept 7 bases outside the gene matches. CDR3 nucleotide sequence: TGTGCCAGCCGGGACAGCGCCTCCACTGAAGCTTTCTTT. Its translation: CASRDSASTEAFF.

The chain is built from TRBV11-3 and TRBJ2-1; 14 positions match TRBD2. The V segment lost 5 bases and the J segment 2 bases; nucleotides outside the gene matches: 8. The CDR3 has 18 amino acids. Germline CDR1 and CDR2: SGHNT and YENEEA. This CDR3 reads CASSRAGTSGSPYNEQFF. In DNA, the CDR3 is TGTGCCAGCAGCCGCGCCGGGACTAGCGGGAGTCCCTACAATGAGCAGTTCTTC.

The chain combines TRBV19 with TRBJ1-4, with 9 nucleotides matching TRBD1. In germline, CDR1 is LNHDA, CDR2 SQIVND (reference sequence). Trimming took 5 bases from V and 8 from J; bases not matched to a gene: 9. This CDR3 has 15 residues. The CDR3 bases are TGTGCCAGTAGTCCAGCCAGACAGGGGGACGAAAAACTGTTTTTT. Its protein is CASSPARQGDEKLFF.

On this clone: Other DNA sequences in the sample encode the same CDR3. V gene TRBV7-7 combines with J gene TRBJ1-1; D unresolved. The V gene's germline CDR1 is SSHAT and CDR2 FNYEAQ (reference sequence). This CDR3 has 13 residues. The ends were cut back, 2 bases at V and 1 base at J, with 5 bases in the middle. The CDR3 reads CASSLRENTEAFF. In DNA, the CDR3 is TGTGCCAGCAGCTTACGGGAGAACACTGAAGCTTTCTTT. Variable domain in full (rest from reference TRBV7-7 and TRBJ1-1): GAGVSQSPRYKVTKRGQDVTLRCDPISSHATLYWYQQALGQGPEFLTYFNYEAQPDKSGLPSDRFSAERPEGSISTLTIQRTEQRDSAMYRCASSLRENTEAFFGQGTRLTVV.

CDR3 protein: CAWSRPMGGEVGYTF. The CDR3 DNA reads as TGTGCCTGGAGTCGGCCCATGGGGGGGGAAGTTGGCTACACCTTC. The chain employs TRBV30 and TRBJ1-2, with D perhaps matching TRBD1 (5 bases). The germline CDR1 and CDR2 sequences are GTSNPN and SVGIG (reference sequence). Deletions cut 2 bases from V and 7 bases from J, with 20 bases between. The CDR3 runs to 15 residues.

This clone was counted a single time. This chain links TRBV5-1 with TRBJ2-7; D might be TRBD1 (5 bases). The ends were cut back, 2 bases at V and 0 bases at J, with 9 bases in the middle. Germline CDR1 is SGHRS and CDR2 is YFSETQ. This CDR3 is built from 14 residues. The CDR3: CASSLRGGSYEQYF. The DNA of the CDR3 is TGCGCCAGCAGCTTAAGGGGCGGCTCCTACGAGCAGTACTTC.

This chain connects TRBV2 to TRBJ2-1, with D possibly being TRBD1 (6 bases). With 5 bases removed from V and 7 bases from J, the gap between germline ends came to 15 bases. The CDR3 loop spans 14 amino acids. Germline CDR1 is SNHLY and CDR2 is FYNNEI. The CDR3 sequence: CASSPPTGANEQFF. The CDR3 DNA reads as TGTGCCAGCAGTCCCCCGACAGGAGCAAATGAGCAGTTCTTC.

A few counts support this clone. V gene TRBV19 combines with J gene TRBJ1-1; no definite D call. CDR1 and CDR2 from the germline V gene are LNHDA and SQIVND (reference sequence). The CDR3 loop spans 14 amino acids. V lost 4 bases, J lost 1 base, and 10 bases lay in between. CDR3: CASSTASGNTEAFF. DNA of the CDR3: TGTGCCAGTAGTACAGCAAGCGGGAACACTGAAGCTTTCTTT.

The rearrangement uses TRBV15 and TRBJ2-4; 8 bases map to TRBD1. With V trimmed by 2 bases and J by 2 bases, 17 bases remained unmatched. The CDR3 runs 20 residues. Germline V lookup: CDR1 LNHNV, CDR2 YYDKDF (reference sequence). As DNA, the CDR3 is TGTGCCACCAGCAGACAATTAATCAGGACAGGGAAAGAGTCCAAAAACATTCAGTACTTC. Translation: CATSRQLIRTGKESKNIQYF.

The chain uses TRBV29-1 and TRBJ2-7; 8 bases agree with TRBD2. J gave up 2 bases and V 6 bases, and 6 bases lay outside the gene matches. Germline V CDR1 and CDR2: SQVTM, ANQGSEA. This CDR3 comprises 13 residues. The CDR3 DNA reads TGCAGCGTCGGGACTAGATTCACCTACGAGCAGTACTTC. Residues: CSVGTRFTYEQYF.

This rearrangement joins TRBV10-3 to TRBJ1-3; D unresolved. There are 15 residues in the CDR3. Trimming took off 2 bases at V and 4 bases at J, with 12 bases between the two ends. CDR1 is ENHRY, CDR2 SYGVKD, per germline. The CDR3, as DNA: TGTGCCATCAGTGAGATTGGAGGGTTGGGAAACACCATATATTTT. Translation gives CAISEIGGLGNTIYF.

The genes are TRBV5-1 and TRBJ2-3, with TRBD2 matching 7 bases. Germline V gives CDR1 SGHRS, CDR2 YFSETQ. V dropped 6 bases and J dropped 2; count of bases not matched to a gene: 6. The CDR3 is made up of 14 amino acids. As DNA, the CDR3 is TGCGCCAGCACCTCTCGGGGGGTCACAGATACGCAGTATTTT. Translated, it gives CASTSRGVTDTQYF.

This clone was detected only a few times. At one boundary the junction diverges from the germline segment, which might be a read error. The chain has TRBV27 and TRBJ2-7, with D possibly TRBD1 on 5 matching bases. The CDR3 has 17 amino acids. The germline V gene encodes CDR1 MNHEY and CDR2 SMNVEV (reference sequence). DNA of the CDR3: TGTGCCAGCAGTATATCTTCACTTCGACAGAAGTCCTACGAGCAGTACTTC. Its translation: CASSISSLRQKSYEQYF.

The CDR3, as DNA: TGTGCCAGTAGTACCTGGGCTTTCCGCTCTGGAAACACCATATATTTT. It codes for CASSTWAFRSGNTIYF. The chain employs TRBV19 and TRBJ1-3; D ambiguous. The CDR3 totals 16 residues. CDR1 is LNHDA and CDR2 is SQIVND in the germline V gene (reference sequence). V was cut by 4 bases and J by 0 bases, with 13 bases left in between.